This is a list of T cell receptor beta chains from one sample in a study of T-cell memory formation after mild COVID-19. TCRdb analysed the 5' RACE reads with MiXCR anew, one entry per CDR3 protein. The table lists about 240,000 distinct CDR3 sequences, around a tenth of them singletons. Sample: PBMCs or a T cell subset sorted from them (not recorded which). The receptors were sampled from a man aged 18 to 35 who had mild COVID-19 (a few samples of this study predate the infection). Cell type and time point are not known. Each CDR3 is given without its conserved first and last residue. Some rows mark clone size as missing; the rest say once, few, many or name a class of expanded clone.

>TRBJ1-4|TRBV12-3/TRBV12-4|few
ASSLRSFNEKLF
>TRBJ2-1|TRBV7-2|NA
ASSTYNNEQF
>TRBJ2-5|TRBV5-1|many
ASSFSDITETQY
>TRBJ1-1|TRBV7-2|NA
ASSLEVVGIAEAF
>TRBJ2-2|TRBV11-2|many
ASSLGTGAGELF
>TRBJ2-1|TRBV4-2|many
ASSQPGQGSDEQF
>TRBJ1-2|TRBV12-3/TRBV12-4|few
ASSFGEGYGYT
>TRBJ1-1|TRBV5-1|NA
ASSWGQGWNTEAF
>TRBJ2-5|TRBV7-2|few
ASRRDRQETQY
>TRBJ1-2|TRBV11-2|few
ASSFNPPPGASGYT
>TRBJ2-5|TRBV4-2|NA
ASSQDRSGGANLETQY
>TRBJ2-2|TRBV11-2|few
ASSLDFGGAHTGELF
>TRBJ2-7|TRBV5-1|few
ASSPLGVNEQY
>TRBJ2-5|TRBV7-9|NA
ASSLSQGEQTQY
>TRBJ2-7|TRBV5-1|few
ASSLAGPNEQY
>TRBJ2-3|TRBV27|few
ASTGDTQY
>TRBJ2-7|TRBV3-2|few
ASSPTGRGFYEQY
>TRBJ2-4|TRBV7-2|NA
ASSLFGLRGNIQY
>TRBJ2-3|TRBV7-8|many
ASSPRGVSTDTQY
>TRBJ1-1|TRBV3-1|few
ASSPDPTGGRTEAF
>TRBJ2-3|TRBV9|NA
ASNRLGGPDTQY
>TRBJ1-5|TRBV7-2|NA
ASSFWDRGPNQPQH
>TRBJ1-1|TRBV7-2|many
ASSTGTSEAF
>TRBJ2-3|TRBV6-2/TRBV6-3|NA
ASSKIGASTDTQY
>TRBJ1-2|TRBV4-1|NA
ASSPGGGVGYGYT
>TRBJ1-3|TRBV12-3/TRBV12-4|few
ASSPLGRRGNTIY